The source of this TCR beta chain is a study of cytomegalovirus exposure and HLA in healthy donors. About this clone itself: What it recognizes is unknown.

CDR3 size: 11 residues. Germline-derived CDR1 and CDR2 are MNHNS and SASEGT. Trimming took off 9 bases at V and 6 bases at J, with 11 bases between the two ends. PCR was performed using 60 Vbeta and 13 Jbeta primers. Generated by immunoSEQ multiplex PCR, the TCRdb table keeps only in-frame clones and is missing some. The top ten clones hold about 4.7% of a sample with under 85,000 clones, around three quarters of them seen once. Broader study findings: TRBV6-2, TRBV6-3 and some other V segments were excluded as indistinguishable. A few chains linked to CMV were shown in vitro to be specific for CMV antigens. Later work associated fewer than 20,000 TCR beta sequences with HLA alleles at 0.05 false discovery rate.

This receptor was taken from a woman aged 25 to 39 in good health and CMV-seronegative. J is TRBJ1-1 and V is TRBV6-1; D gene uncertain. Sequencing was done on a sample of PBMCs. CDR3 sequence: CASWSLAEAFF. The CDR3 DNA reads TGTGCCAGTTGGTCACTCGCTGAAGCTTTCTTT.